These 10 T cell receptor beta chains were sequenced from one sample in a study of cytomegalovirus exposure and HLA in healthy donors. The study ran its PCR with 60 Vbeta and 13 Jbeta primers. Using immunoSEQ multiplex PCR, the repertoire was profiled, and TCRdb retains in-frame clones only, with some absent. The data hold some 120,000 clones, with around 70% observed a single time. The sequenced sample was PBMCs. These TCRs come from a woman in her thirties or forties in good health and CMV-seropositive.

This sequence joins TRBV27 and TRBJ1-2, with 9 bases matching TRBD1. This CDR3 comprises 15 residues. V dropped 6 bases and J dropped 5; count of bases not matched to a gene: 10. The germline V gene has CDR1 MNHEY and CDR2 SMNVEV (reference sequence). This CDR3 reads CASSRFGTGRYGYTF. As DNA, the CDR3 is TGTGCCAGCAGCCGTTTTGGGACAGGGCGTTATGGCTACACCTTC.

The V gene is TRBV28, the J gene TRBJ1-5; unclear D gene. V dropped 5 bases and J dropped 12 bases, with 20 bases sitting between them. The CDR3 runs 14 residues. Germline V gene sequence: CDR1 MDHEN, CDR2 SYDVKM. CDR3 sequence (DNA): TGTGCCAGCAGTACCTCCGGCTGGGAGGGTGGCCAGCATTTT. This codes for CASSTSGWEGGQHF.

This chain links TRBV4-1 with TRBJ2-7; tentatively, D is TRBD2 (6 bases). The CDR3 contains 17 residues. Germline loops: CDR1 MGHRA, CDR2 YSYEKL. The ends were cut back, 1 base at V and 3 bases at J, with 19 bases in the middle. The CDR3 region is CASSQVGRGREYYEQYF. In DNA form, the CDR3 reads TGCGCCAGCAGCCAAGTCGGGCGGGGCCGAGAGTACTACGAGCAGTACTTC.

This clone was counted only a few times. The chain is built from TRBV30 and TRBJ1-5, with 9 bases fitting TRBD1. With 3 bases clipped from V and 13 bases from J, the junction kept 13 bases outside the gene matches. The CDR3 is 14 residues long. Germline V gene data show CDR1 as GTSNPN and CDR2 as SVGIG (reference sequence). CDR3 nucleotide sequence: TGTGCCTGGAGCCACCTAACCCGGGACAGGGCACAGCATTTT. Translated, it gives CAWSHLTRDRAQHF.

The chain uses TRBV28 and TRBJ2-4, with D unclear. This CDR3 region has 12 residues. Trimming left V 2 bases short and J 6 bases short, with 5 bases between. The V gene's germline CDR1 is MDHEN and CDR2 SYDVKM. CDR3 DNA sequence: TGTGCCAGCAGTTTAGGCGGAAACATTCAGTACTTC. Encoded protein: CASSLGGNIQYF.

This clone was recorded a few times. The genes are TRBV27 and TRBJ1-1; 10 bases align to TRBD1. This CDR3 region has 13 residues. Germline lookup yields CDR1 MNHEY and CDR2 SMNVEV (reference sequence). With V trimmed by 9 bases and J by 4 bases, 5 bases remained unmatched. The CDR3 sequence is CASYRTGGTEAFF. As DNA, the CDR3 is TGTGCCAGTTATCGGACAGGGGGCACTGAAGCTTTCTTT.

This clone has more than one count but fewer than ten. The chain is built from TRBV5-6 and TRBJ2-3, with TRBD1 matching 9 bases. Germline CDR1 is SGHDT and CDR2 is YYEEEE. CDR3 length equals 19 residues. Losses at the gene ends were 0 bases for V and 1 base for J; bases not matched to a gene: 12. The DNA for the CDR3 is TGTGCCAGCAGCTTGGGAGCAACAGGGGGCAGTTGGGGCACAGATACGCAGTATTTT. Protein: CASSLGATGGSWGTDTQYF.

V and J are TRBV5-4 and TRBJ2-7, with 11 bases that match TRBD1. Per the germline V gene, CDR1 is SGHNT and CDR2 is YYREEE (reference sequence). J gave up 9 bases and V 4 bases, and 12 bases lay outside the gene matches. The CDR3 is made up of 15 amino acids. CDR3 DNA sequence: TGTGCCAGCAGCGTACCGGGACAGGGGGAAGTTTGGCAGTACTTC. Protein: CASSVPGQGEVWQYF.

This clone turned up a few times. The chain uses TRBV5-4 and TRBJ2-7; tentatively, D is TRBD1 (7 bases). This CDR3 region has 15 residues. V gave up 2 bases and J gave up 3 bases, with 15 bases separating them. The germline gives CDR1 SGHNT, CDR2 YYREEE (reference sequence). CDR3 sequence reads: CASSFGGTENYEQYF. For the CDR3, the DNA is TGTGCCAGCAGCTTCGGCGGGACAGAGAACTACGAGCAGTACTTC.

The rearrangement joins TRBV15 to TRBJ1-5, with D unclear. Germline V gene data show CDR1 as LNHNV and CDR2 as YYDKDF (reference sequence). CDR3 length: 15 amino acids. V dropped 2 bases and J dropped 1 base, with 9 bases sitting between them. The DNA for the CDR3 is TGTGCCACCAGCAGATTCACAGAGAGCAATCAGCCCCAGCATTTT. Encoded protein: CATSRFTESNQPQHF.